The 16 T cell receptor beta chains reported below all come from one sample, sequenced in a study of blood T cell repertoires in COVID-19. Here immunoSEQ multiplex PCR was the method, and the copy in TCRdb shows in-frame clones only, minus some. The repertoire holds approximately 60,000 clones, 65% to 85% seen once, with around 20% in the top ten. Sequences were obtained from peripheral blood. The receptors were sampled from a woman older than 75 with active or convalescent COVID-19.

The gene calls are TRBV6-5 and TRBJ1-2; 9 nucleotides match TRBD1. CDR1 is MNHEY, CDR2 SVGAGI, per germline. The CDR3 totals 16 residues. The V segment lost 0 bases and the J segment 3 bases; nucleotides outside the gene matches: 5. The CDR3 here is CASSYSADRGYYGYTF. The CDR3 region has the DNA TGTGCCAGCAGTTACTCCGCGGACAGGGGTTACTATGGCTACACCTTC.

The CDR3 DNA reads as TGTGCCAGCAGTTACAACAGGGGGCGGAGTGGCTACACCTTC. Its translation is CASSYNRGRSGYTF. This sequence joins TRBV6-5 and TRBJ1-2, with 9 bases identical to TRBD1. The CDR3 sequence is 14 residues long. Germline assignment: CDR1 MNHEY and CDR2 SVGAGI. The ends lost 2 bases at V and 7 bases at J; junction bases unmatched: 5.

The CDR3 protein is CASSLTRDRVYEQYF. CDR3 DNA: TGTGCCAGCAGCTTGACCCGGGACAGAGTATACGAGCAGTACTTC. This chain links TRBV7-2 with TRBJ2-7, with 7 nucleotides matching TRBD1. Germline values: CDR1 SGHTA, CDR2 FQGNSA. The CDR3 has 15 amino acids. V was clipped by 3 bases and J by 4 bases; unmatched bases: 9.

The rearrangement joins TRBV19 to TRBJ2-3, with a tentative D call TRBD1 (5 bases). In germline, CDR1 is LNHDA, CDR2 SQIVND (reference sequence). Trimming stripped 6 bases from V and 6 bases from J, with 19 bases between. This CDR3 is built from 15 residues. The CDR3 bases are TGTGCCAGTAGCCTCCGACCCGTATCAGGGGATACGCAGTATTTT. Its translation is CASSLRPVSGDTQYF.

The rearrangement links TRBV19 to TRBJ2-6; TRBD1 is a possible D gene (6 bases). V lost 2 bases and J 2 bases, leaving 7 bases between the germline ends. CDR1 and CDR2 (germline): LNHDA, SQIVND (reference sequence). There are 15 residues in the CDR3. The CDR3 DNA reads TGTGCCAGTAGTATAACAGGGACTGGGGCCAACGTCCTGACTTTC. Protein: CASSITGTGANVLTF.

The chain combines TRBV3-1 (or the pseudogene TRBV3-2) with TRBJ2-3; 7 bases fit TRBD2. Germline V lookup: CDR1 LGHDT, CDR2 YNNKEL (reference sequence). The CDR3 covers 14 residues. Trimming took 1 base from V and 3 from J; bases not matched to a gene: 1. The CDR3 nucleotides read TGTGCCAGCAGCCAAGTCGGGGGGACAGATACGCAGTATTTT. Encoded protein: CASSQVGGTDTQYF.

The chain is built from TRBV29-1 and TRBJ2-6; no definite D call. The germline V gene has CDR1 SQVTM and CDR2 ANQGSEA. Trimming pared 6 bases from V and 0 bases from J, leaving 12 bases between. The CDR3 runs 15 residues. CDR3 coding DNA: TGCAGCGTCGGAGACGGGTCCTCTGGGGCCAACGTCCTGACTTTC. Protein product: CSVGDGSSGANVLTF.

The chain recombines TRBV5-1 with TRBJ2-5, with 9 bases fitting TRBD1. V trimming: 4 bases; J trimming: 0 bases; junction bases outside the gene matches: 13. The CDR3 contains 18 residues. The V gene's germline CDR1 is SGHRS and CDR2 YFSETQ. The CDR3 coding sequence is TGCGCCAGCAGCCCCCTCCTAATACAGGGGGCGTACCAAGAGACCCAGTACTTC. Protein sequence: CASSPLLIQGAYQETQYF. The entire variable domain, with the rest obtained from reference TRBV5-1 and TRBJ2-5, is as follows: KAGVTQTPRYLIKTRGQQVTLSCSPISGHRSVSWYQQTPGQGLQFLFEYFSETQRNKGNFPGRFSGRQFSNSRSEMNVSTLELGDSALYLCASSPLLIQGAYQETQYFGPGTRLLVL.

The chain links TRBV19 to TRBJ1-2, with 7 positions matching TRBD1. V lost 2 bases to trimming and J lost 8 bases; unmatched junction nucleotides: 14. This CDR3 has 16 amino acids. CDR1 and CDR2 (germline): LNHDA, SQIVND (reference sequence). The CDR3 DNA reads as TGTGCCAGTAGTATAATCCCCACGGACAGGTTGGACGGCTACACCTTC. Protein product: CASSIIPTDRLDGYTF.

The rearrangement joins TRBV13 to TRBJ2-7; D is unresolved. The germline V gene has CDR1 PRHDT and CDR2 FYEKMQ (reference sequence). Trimming removed 5 bases from V and 3 bases from J, with 11 bases in between. This CDR3 comprises 13 residues. The CDR3, as DNA: TGTGCCAGCAGCGCCGACACCGGCTACGAGCAGTACTTC. Protein product: CASSADTGYEQYF.

This clone was recorded once. The genes are TRBV11-2 and TRBJ2-7; the D gene is possibly TRBD2 (5 bases). Per germline, CDR1 SGHAT and CDR2 FQNNGV. Trimming cost V 7 bases and J 2 bases, with 6 bases left between them. This CDR3 region has 11 residues. The CDR3 nucleotides are TGTGCCAGCACCGGGGCCTACGAGCAGTACTTC. This sequence encodes CASTGAYEQYF.

The gene calls are TRBV19 and TRBJ2-3; the D is unclear. Germline-derived CDR1 and CDR2 are LNHDA and SQIVND (reference sequence). The V end lost 3 bases, the J end lost 4 bases, and 5 bases lay between the germline ends. The CDR3 sequence is 12 residues long. The CDR3 DNA reads as TGTGCCAGTAGTATTTTCTCAGATACGCAGTATTTT. Amino acid sequence: CASSIFSDTQYF.

The chain uses TRBV28 and TRBJ1-5; tentative D call: TRBD1 (5 bases). Trimming took off 6 bases at V and 7 bases at J, with 16 bases between the two ends. Germline CDR1 is MDHEN and CDR2 is SYDVKM. The CDR3 is 14 amino acids. In DNA form, the CDR3 reads TGTGCCAGCAGGCCCACGGGGGGTGAGCAGCCCCAGCATTTT. This gives the protein CASRPTGGEQPQHF.

V usage is TRBV15 and J usage is TRBJ2-7, with D perhaps TRBD2 (7 bases). The CDR3 consists of 15 residues. V was clipped by 3 bases and J by 3 bases, with 15 bases between them. Germline V gene data show CDR1 as LNHNV and CDR2 as YYDKDF (reference sequence). The CDR3 DNA follows: TGTGCCACCAGCAGGAGTGGGGGGGCCGACTACGAGCAGTACTTC. Translation gives CATSRSGGADYEQYF.

The rearrangement joins TRBV6-5 to TRBJ2-2, with 9 bases aligning to TRBD1. The CDR3 totals 13 residues. From germline, CDR1 is MNHEY and CDR2 SVGAGI. V dropped 7 bases and J dropped 6; count of bases not matched to a gene: 3. Written as DNA, the CDR3 is TGTGCCAGCAAGAGGACAGGGGCCGGGGAGCTGTTTTTT. Translation: CASKRTGAGELFF.

The chain joins TRBV10-2 to TRBJ2-7, with 7 bases identical to TRBD1. Germline values: CDR1 WSHSY, CDR2 SAAADI. J was trimmed by 2 bases and V by 4 bases; bases with no gene match: 5. The CDR3 consists of 14 residues. CDR3 sequence (DNA): TGCGCCAGCAGTGCCAGGGACAGTACCTACGAGCAGTACTTC. Translation: CASSARDSTYEQYF.